The entry below describes one T cell receptor (beta chain). The antigen is unknown. CDR1 and CDR2 (germline): LNHDA, SQIVND (reference sequence). The CDR3 length is 15 residues. J lost 1 base, V lost 6 bases, and 7 bases had no gene match. Using immunoSEQ multiplex PCR, the repertoire was profiled, and TCRdb retains in-frame clones only, with some absent. Among around 100,000 clones, roughly 89% were seen once, and the ten largest hold around 0.3%. The sample comes from a study of OX40 agonist ivuxolimab in advanced cancers. Study-wide context: Prior therapy, whether anti-PD-1, anti-PD-L1 or anti-CTLA-4, was allowed, and less than 45% had some.

Broader study findings: Averaged across samples, CD8+ T cells carried more expanded clones than CD4+ did. In the 0.1 to 3.0 mg/kg range, CD4+ and CD8+ blood T cells had expanded clonally by week 6. Low normalized T-cell clonal expansion was additionally recorded for some nonresponders.

The chain couples TRBV19 to TRBJ2-7; TRBD1 matches 9 bases. The clonotype was recovered from an adult with an advanced solid tumor such as melanoma, head and neck, liver or kidney cancer. The sequencing used CD4+ or CD8+ T cells sorted from blood, collected in a trial of the OX40 agonist ivuxolimab. The DNA for the CDR3 is TGTGCCAGTAGCCGGGGACAGGGTATATCCTACGAGCAGTACTTC. Translating gives CASSRGQGISYEQYF.